This entry lists 32 T cell receptor beta chains sequenced from one sample in a study of shared clonotypes between healthy human individuals. TCRdb keeps only in-frame clones here, not all; method: immunoSEQ multiplex PCR. The table includes millions of clones, about 95% detected once. Terminally differentiated effector memory CD45RA+ cells were left out of the naive CD8 fraction, which was CD45RO-negative and positively selected for CCR7. The sample comprised naive CD8+ T cells sorted from blood. These receptors were taken from a man aged 18 to 35 in good health.

The V and J genes are TRBV19 and TRBJ1-4; D call uncertain. This CDR3 is 13 amino acids long. Trimming took off 0 bases at V and 14 bases at J, with 13 bases between the two ends. The germline V gene has CDR1 LNHDA and CDR2 SQIVND (reference sequence). DNA for the CDR3: TGTGCCAGTAGTATAGACCCCTGGACTGGTCTGTTTTTT. Its protein product is CASSIDPWTGLFF.

The gene calls are TRBV25-1 and TRBJ2-7, with D perhaps assigned TRBD1 or TRBD2 (5 bases each). The length of the CDR3 is 10 residues. Trimming removed 5 bases from V and 9 bases from J, with 8 bases in between. Germline-derived CDR1 and CDR2 are MGHDK and SYGVNS. CDR3 coding DNA: TGTGCCAGCAGTTGGGACCGGCAGTACTTC. Translated: CASSWDRQYF.

CDR3 DNA: TGTGCCAGCAGCTTAGTCGGCCCCAACGGGGAGCTGTTTTTT. This codes for CASSLVGPNGELFF. The V gene is TRBV7-2, the J gene TRBJ2-2; no clear D gene. The V and J ends lost 1 base and 7 bases respectively, with 10 bases between them. Germline assignment: CDR1 SGHTA and CDR2 FQGNSA. CDR3 length equals 14 residues. Using reference TRBV7-2 and TRBJ2-2 for the parts outside the CDR3, the full variable domain is GAGVSQSPSNKVTEKGKDVELRCDPISGHTALYWYRQSLGQGLEFLIYFQGNSAPDKSGLPSDRFSAERTGGSVSTLTIQRTQQEDSAVYLCASSLVGPNGELFFGEGSRLTVL.

The chain employs TRBV5-1 and TRBJ2-1; perhaps TRBD2 as D (5 bases). The CDR3 runs to 14 residues. Germline V gene lookup returns CDR1 SGHRS and CDR2 YFSETQ. V lost 1 base and J 2 bases, leaving 7 bases between the germline ends. The chain's CDR3 is CASSLSSAYNEQFF. In DNA, the CDR3 is TGCGCCAGCAGCTTGAGTAGCGCCTACAATGAGCAGTTCTTC.

The gene calls are TRBV27 and TRBJ2-4; the match to TRBD1 covers 9 bases. From germline, CDR1 is MNHEY and CDR2 SMNVEV (reference sequence). V gave up 5 bases and J gave up 8 bases; unmatched junction bases: 7. The CDR3 runs 14 residues. CDR3 region: CASSPGQGTDIQYF. In DNA, the CDR3 is TGTGCCAGCAGTCCTGGACAGGGGACGGACATTCAGTACTTC.

The chain links TRBV6-1 to TRBJ2-2, with 8 bases that match TRBD2. This CDR3 is built from 13 residues. CDR1 is MNHNS and CDR2 is SASEGT in the germline V gene. V was clipped by 6 bases and J by 7 bases; unmatched bases: 4. The CDR3 nucleotides read TGTGCCAGCAGCCCCACTAGCGGCGGGGAGCTGTTTTTT. It encodes CASSPTSGGELFF.

The J gene is TRBJ2-6, the V gene TRBV6-5; D gene ambiguous. Trimming shortened V by 1 base and J by 2 bases, and 6 bases separated the two germline ends. This CDR3 comprises 15 residues. CDR1 is MNHEY, CDR2 SVGAGI, per germline. CDR3 protein: CASSYFSTGANVLTF. The DNA for the CDR3 is TGTGCCAGCAGTTACTTCTCCACTGGGGCCAACGTCCTGACTTTC.

CDR3 sequence: CASSLAWDSQETQYF. CDR3 sequence (DNA): TGCGCCAGCAGCTTGGCCTGGGACAGCCAAGAGACCCAGTACTTC. The chain is built from TRBV5-1 and TRBJ2-5, with 7 bases matching TRBD1. V was pared by 0 bases and J by 1 base, with 3 bases of the junction left unmatched. The CDR3 length is 15 residues. The germline CDR1 and CDR2 sequences are SGHRS and YFSETQ.

This sequence joins TRBV5-1 and TRBJ2-1; tentative D call: TRBD2 (6 bases). Germline V gives CDR1 SGHRS, CDR2 YFSETQ. The CDR3 is 18 amino acids. Deletions cut 3 bases from V and 3 bases from J, with 22 bases between. DNA of the CDR3: TGCGCCAGCAGCTCGGGCCTCCCCGCGCGACTAGTCTACAATGAGCAGTTCTTC. Translated: CASSSGLPARLVYNEQFF.

Turning to this clone: Other DNA sequences in the same sample also yield this CDR3. The J gene is TRBJ2-7, the V gene TRBV7-9; D not resolved. Trimming left V 1 base short and J 7 bases short, with 5 bases between. Germline CDR1 and CDR2: SEHNR and FQNEAQ (reference sequence). This CDR3 region has 11 residues. The CDR3 nucleotides read TGTGCCAGCAGCTTAGGTAGGGAGCAGTACTTC. Protein product: CASSLGREQYF.

The genes are TRBV27 and TRBJ1-1, with D unresolved. There are 13 residues in the CDR3. Germline-derived CDR1 and CDR2 are MNHEY and SMNVEV (reference sequence). V was pared by 1 base and J by 4 bases, with 7 bases between. CDR3 residues: CASSLLQITEAFF. In DNA form, the CDR3 reads TGTGCCAGCAGTTTATTACAGATCACTGAAGCTTTCTTT.

The CDR3 is CASSLRVAGNQETQYF. The CDR3 DNA is TGCGCCAGCAGCCTGAGGGTAGCGGGAAACCAAGAGACCCAGTACTTC. The chain uses TRBV4-1 and TRBJ2-5; 8 nucleotides match TRBD2. V lost 4 bases to trimming and J lost 0 bases; unmatched junction nucleotides: 7. The CDR3 length is 16 residues. CDR1 MGHRA and CDR2 YSYEKL come from the germline V gene.

To note about this clone: This sample also contains other DNA sequences that code for the same CDR3. The chain links TRBV7-9 to TRBJ1-2, with D hard to call. V shed 2 bases and J shed 1 base, with 5 bases lying between them. The CDR3 has 13 residues. The germline V gene has CDR1 SEHNR and CDR2 FQNEAQ (reference sequence). This chain's CDR3 is CASSLPGNYGYTF. Written as DNA, the CDR3 is TGTGCCAGCAGCTTACCCGGTAACTATGGCTACACCTTC.

The rearrangement uses TRBV27 and TRBJ2-1; D is ambiguous. Trimming removed 5 bases from V and 1 base from J, with 18 bases in between. The CDR3 has 17 amino acids. Germline CDR1 reads MNHEY; CDR2 reads SMNVEV (reference sequence). The CDR3 coding sequence is TGTGCCAGCAGTCCCTGGGCTGGCGGCAATTCCTACAATGAGCAGTTCTTC. Amino acids: CASSPWAGGNSYNEQFF.

V usage is TRBV5-4 and J usage is TRBJ2-7, with D hard to call. V gave up 2 bases and J gave up 7 bases, with 10 bases separating them. CDR1 SGHNT and CDR2 YYREEE come from the germline V gene (reference sequence). The CDR3 runs 12 residues. CDR3 bases: TGTGCCAGCAGCTTCAGTTCGAGTGAGCAGTACTTC. It encodes CASSFSSSEQYF.

J is TRBJ2-2 and V is TRBV2, with D possibly being TRBD1 (6 bases). Trimming took off 3 bases at V and 5 bases at J, with 16 bases between the two ends. CDR1 is SNHLY and CDR2 is FYNNEI in the germline V gene. This CDR3 region has 16 residues. CDR3 loop: CASSDEGQGWTGELFF. As DNA, the CDR3 is TGTGCCAGCAGTGACGAGGGGCAGGGGTGGACCGGGGAGCTGTTTTTT.

This clone was detected once. The genes are TRBV5-1 and TRBJ2-3; TRBD2 agrees at 7 bases. The CDR3 loop spans 14 amino acids. The J segment lost 0 bases and the V segment lost 3 bases, leaving 1 base of the junction unmatched. Germline V gives CDR1 SGHRS, CDR2 YFSETQ. CDR3 coding DNA: TGCGCCAGCAGCTGGACTAGTAGCACAGATACGCAGTATTTT. This gives the protein CASSWTSSTDTQYF.

For this clone: The same CDR3 is also encoded by other DNA sequences in this sample. The rearrangement links TRBV27 to TRBJ2-7, with TRBD1 as a possible D gene (5 bases). The V end lost 1 base, the J end lost 1 base, and 8 bases lay between the germline ends. Looked up from germline, CDR1 is MNHEY and CDR2 is SMNVEV (reference sequence). This CDR3 has 14 residues. As DNA, the CDR3 is TGTGCCAGCAGTTTATATAGGGGTTCCTACGAGCAGTACTTC. The encoded protein is CASSLYRGSYEQYF.

The chain links TRBV14 to TRBJ2-7; no firm D call. Germline assignment: CDR1 SGHDN and CDR2 FVKESK. V was clipped by 6 bases and J by 2 bases, with 8 bases between them. The CDR3 is 12 residues long. The chain's CDR3 is CASSYPPYEQYF. The CDR3, as DNA: TGTGCCAGCAGTTACCCGCCCTACGAGCAGTACTTC.

The chain recombines TRBV19 with TRBJ2-3, with 8 nucleotides matching TRBD1. J gave up 1 base and V 0 bases, and 12 bases lay outside the gene matches. From germline, CDR1 is LNHDA and CDR2 SQIVND (reference sequence). The CDR3 has 19 amino acids. This CDR3 reads CASSIDPPAGGSGTDTQYF. The CDR3 DNA reads TGTGCCAGTAGTATAGATCCGCCCGCAGGGGGCTCTGGCACAGATACGCAGTATTTT. The entire variable domain, with the rest obtained from reference TRBV19 and TRBJ2-3, is as follows: DGGITQSPKYLFRKEGQNVTLSCEQNLNHDAMYWYRQDPGQGLRLIYYSQIVNDFQKGDIAEGYSVSREKKESFPLTVTSAQKNPTAFYLCASSIDPPAGGSGTDTQYFGPGTRLTVL.

The V call is TRBV7-2, the J call TRBJ2-7, with 12 bases aligning to TRBD2. The length of the CDR3 is 14 residues. V was pared by 1 base and J by 7 bases, with 2 bases of the junction left unmatched. Germline CDR1 reads SGHTA; CDR2 reads FQGNSA. Here the CDR3 DNA reads TGTGCCAGCAGCTTAGAACTAGCGGGAGGAGAGCAGTACTTC. Its translation is CASSLELAGGEQYF.

Comment on this clone: Different DNA sequences within this sample yield the same CDR3. The chain combines TRBV27 with TRBJ1-5; D is ambiguous. Germline V lookup: CDR1 MNHEY, CDR2 SMNVEV (reference sequence). V was shortened by 0 bases and J by 5 bases, with 5 bases between the two germline ends. The CDR3 runs 13 residues. CDR3 amino acids: CASSLSRDQPQHF. The CDR3 DNA sequence: TGTGCCAGCAGTTTATCGAGAGATCAGCCCCAGCATTTT.

The V gene is TRBV27, the J gene TRBJ2-1, with 8 bases identical to TRBD1. Losses at the gene ends were 1 base for V and 3 bases for J; bases not matched to a gene: 2. CDR3 size: 15 residues. Germline CDR1 is MNHEY and CDR2 is SMNVEV (reference sequence). The CDR3 reads CASSLLQGDYNEQFF. The CDR3 region has the DNA TGTGCCAGCAGTTTATTACAGGGGGACTACAATGAGCAGTTCTTC.

The V and J genes are TRBV9 and TRBJ2-7; D assignment may be TRBD1 or TRBD2 (5 bases each). Germline V CDR1 and CDR2: SGDLS, YYNGEE. The CDR3 contains 15 residues. V was clipped by 0 bases and J by 2 bases, with 12 bases between them. For the CDR3, the DNA is TGTGCCAGCAGCGTAGTTCCGGGGCCGACCTACGAGCAGTACTTC. Amino acid sequence: CASSVVPGPTYEQYF.

The chain employs TRBV28 and TRBJ2-7; TRBD1 is a possible D gene (5 bases). In germline, CDR1 is MDHEN, CDR2 SYDVKM. V shed 4 bases and J shed 3 bases, with 19 bases lying between them. The length of the CDR3 is 16 residues. The CDR3 DNA is TGTGCCAGCAGTTCTCCCATCCTGACAGCTAGCTACGAGCAGTACTTC. Translation gives CASSSPILTASYEQYF.

This chain uses TRBV13 with TRBJ2-1; either TRBD1 or TRBD2 may supply D (5 bases each). V lost 3 bases, J lost 4 bases, and 13 bases lay in between. This CDR3 comprises 15 residues. Germline CDR1 is PRHDT and CDR2 is FYEKMQ (reference sequence). The chain's CDR3 is CASSFGGQPYNEQFF. For the CDR3, the DNA is TGTGCCAGCAGCTTTGGAGGACAACCGTACAATGAGCAGTTCTTC. Full variable domain (remainder filled in from reference TRBV13 and TRBJ2-1): AAGVIQSPRHLIKEKRETATLKCYPIPRHDTVYWYQQGPGQDPQFLISFYEKMQSDKGSIPDRFSAQQFSDYHSELNMSSLELGDSALYFCASSFGGQPYNEQFFGPGTRLTVL.

J is TRBJ1-4 and V is TRBV5-5, with a possible D match to TRBD1 (5 bases). V was clipped by 6 bases and J by 0 bases, with 15 bases between them. There are 16 residues in the CDR3. Germline CDR1 reads SGHKS; CDR2 reads YYEKEE (reference sequence). The CDR3 loop reads CASTLGRGATNEKLFF. The DNA for the CDR3 is TGTGCCAGCACCCTGGGGAGGGGCGCAACTAATGAAAAACTGTTTTTT.

The chain carries TRBV12-5 and TRBJ2-1, with 10 bases fitting TRBD2. The CDR3 consists of 15 residues. V lost 2 bases to trimming and J lost 4 bases; unmatched junction nucleotides: 2. Germline CDR1 LGHNT, CDR2 FRNRAP. CDR3 in amino acids: CASGLSGGAYNEQFF. The CDR3 DNA reads as TGTGCTAGTGGTTTGAGCGGGGGGGCGTACAATGAGCAGTTCTTC. Full variable domain (remainder filled in from reference TRBV12-5 and TRBJ2-1): DARVTQTPRHKVTEMGQEVTMRCQPILGHNTVFWYRQTMMQGLELLAYFRNRAPLDDSGMPKDRFSAEMPDATLATLKIQPSEPRDSAVYFCASGLSGGAYNEQFFGPGTRLTVL.

The chain has TRBV7-9 and TRBJ2-3; no definite D call. CDR3 length: 13 residues. Trimming pared 11 bases from V and 0 bases from J, leaving 12 bases between. Germline lookup yields CDR1 SEHNR and CDR2 FQNEAQ (reference sequence). The CDR3: CALSKGSTDTQYF. In nucleotides, the CDR3 is TGTGCCCTCAGTAAAGGTAGCACAGATACGCAGTATTTT.

Note on this clone: At the DNA level, this CDR3 is encoded by other sequences in the same sample as well. The gene calls are TRBV9 and TRBJ1-1; perhaps TRBD1 as D (5 bases). Between the trimmed V and J ends, which lost 0 bases and 3 bases, there was a span of 12 bases. The CDR3 extends over 15 amino acids. Germline CDR1 is SGDLS and CDR2 is YYNGEE. The CDR3, as DNA: TGTGCCAGCAGCGTAGTGCAGGGAGGGGACACTGAAGCTTTCTTT. Its protein product is CASSVVQGGDTEAFF.

This chain links TRBV10-2 with TRBJ2-7; 9 nucleotides align to TRBD1. CDR3 length: 15 residues. V trimming: 3 bases; J trimming: 6 bases; junction bases outside the gene matches: 9. The germline V gene has CDR1 WSHSY and CDR2 SAAADI. The CDR3 coding sequence is TGCGCCAGCAGTGATTGGACAGGGGACAACGGCGAGCAGTACTTC. This sequence encodes CASSDWTGDNGEQYF.

The rearrangement uses TRBV4-3 and TRBJ2-2; 9 nucleotides agree with TRBD1. Germline lookup yields CDR1 LGHNA and CDR2 YSLEER. The V and J ends lost 3 bases and 0 bases, in that order; junction bases with no gene match: 11. This CDR3 comprises 19 residues. For the CDR3, the DNA is TGCGCCAGCAGCCAGGACAGGGGCAGTTGGGGGGCGAACACCGGGGAGCTGTTTTTT. It translates to CASSQDRGSWGANTGELFF.